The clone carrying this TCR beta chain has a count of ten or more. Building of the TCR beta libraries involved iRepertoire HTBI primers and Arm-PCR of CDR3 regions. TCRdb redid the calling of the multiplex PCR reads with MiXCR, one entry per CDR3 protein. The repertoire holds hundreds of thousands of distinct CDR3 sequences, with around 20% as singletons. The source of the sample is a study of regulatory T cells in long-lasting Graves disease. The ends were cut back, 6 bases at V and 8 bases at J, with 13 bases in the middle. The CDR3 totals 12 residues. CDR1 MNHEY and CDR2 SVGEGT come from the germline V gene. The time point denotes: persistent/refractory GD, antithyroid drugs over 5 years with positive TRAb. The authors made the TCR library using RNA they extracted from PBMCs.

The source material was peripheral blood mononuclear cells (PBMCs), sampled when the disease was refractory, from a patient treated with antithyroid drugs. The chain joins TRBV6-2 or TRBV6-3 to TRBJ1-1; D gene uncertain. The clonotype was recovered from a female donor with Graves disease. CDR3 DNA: TGTGCCAGCAGGCCGGCGGGCGGGGAAGCTTTCTTT. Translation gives CASRPAGGEAFF.